What follows describes a single TCR beta chain. This CDR3 comprises 14 residues. Germline V gene lookup returns CDR1 SGHRS and CDR2 YFSETQ. Losses at the gene ends were 5 bases for V and 5 bases for J; bases not matched to a gene: 8. This entry comes from a study of blood T cell repertoires in COVID-19. For the study at large: The study drew acute and convalescent COVID-19 samples from the United States, Italy and Spain. Sources were T cells, B-cell-depleted T cells, or PBMCs; the material itself was cDNA or gDNA.

Profiling relied on immunoSEQ multiplex PCR, and the TCRdb table lists in-frame clones only, not all of them. The top ten clones hold 9.5% to 11% of a sample with 150,000 to 200,000 clones, 81% of them seen once. The TCR sequence derives from a man in his fifties or sixties with active or convalescent COVID-19. Sequences were obtained from peripheral blood. The rearrangement joins TRBV5-1 to TRBJ2-5; 8 bases match TRBD2. CDR3 in amino acids: CASSGGLGTETQYF. CDR3 in DNA: TGCGCCAGCAGTGGGGGACTAGGGACGGAGACCCAGTACTTC. Full variable domain (outside the CDR3, taken from reference TRBV5-1 and TRBJ2-5): KAGVTQTPRYLIKTRGQQVTLSCSPISGHRSVSWYQQTPGQGLQFLFEYFSETQRNKGNFPGRFSGRQFSNSRSEMNVSTLELGDSALYLCASSGGLGTETQYFGPGTRLLVL.